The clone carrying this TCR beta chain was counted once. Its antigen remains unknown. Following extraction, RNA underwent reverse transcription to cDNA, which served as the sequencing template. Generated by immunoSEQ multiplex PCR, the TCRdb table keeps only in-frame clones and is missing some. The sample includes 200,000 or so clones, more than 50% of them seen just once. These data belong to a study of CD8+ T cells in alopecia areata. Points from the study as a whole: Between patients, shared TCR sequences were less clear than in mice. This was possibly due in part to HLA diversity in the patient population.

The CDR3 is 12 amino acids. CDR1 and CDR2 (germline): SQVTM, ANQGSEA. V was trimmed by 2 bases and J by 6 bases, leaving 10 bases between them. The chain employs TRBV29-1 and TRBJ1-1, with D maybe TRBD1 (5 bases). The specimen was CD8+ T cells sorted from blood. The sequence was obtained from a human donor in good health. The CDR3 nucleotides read TGCAGCGTTGAAATTGGAGGGGCTGAAGCTTTCTTT. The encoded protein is CSVEIGGAEAFF.